This entry is about one TCR beta chain. Its cognate antigen is unknown. The data are from a study of T cells in localized non-small cell lung cancer. General study points: Heterogeneity cannot be ruled out, as sequencing used one tumor region only.

The data were produced by immunoSEQ multiplex PCR, yet TCRdb's version contains in-frame clones alone and is incomplete. This sample has 55,000 or so clones, with around 80% found just once. The clonotype was recovered from a woman aged 35-75 years with stage II lung adenocarcinoma. The sequencing used PBMCs, collected before any cancer treatment.

The CDR3 sequence is CASSSKPGTAYEQYF. CDR3 nucleotides: TGTGCCAGCAGCTCCAAGCCCGGGACAGCCTACGAGCAGTACTTC. The gene calls are TRBV7-8 and TRBJ2-7, with 7 bases identical to TRBD1. The CDR3 length is 15 residues. Germline loops: CDR1 SGHVS, CDR2 FQNEAQ. The trim removed 4 bases at V and 2 bases at J, leaving 8 bases unmatched.